This T cell receptor (beta chain) came from a study of cytomegalovirus exposure and HLA in healthy donors. Findings and limits, study-wide: A later analysis, which compared TCR beta chains of equal frequency, found the HLA-associated ones more clonally expanded. Because they were indistinguishable, some V segments, including TRBV6-2 and TRBV6-3, were excluded. HLA alleles were associated with 15,000 to 20,000 TCR beta sequences in a later analysis at 0.05 false discovery rate.

From germline, CDR1 is WNHNN and CDR2 SYGVQD (reference sequence). Losses at the gene ends were 5 bases for V and 0 bases for J; bases not matched to a gene: 2. This CDR3 is 15 amino acids long. With respect to this clone: Its antigen is undetermined.

PCR involved 60 Vbeta and 13 Jbeta primers. Sequencing used immunoSEQ multiplex PCR; TCRdb keeps in-frame clones, though not all of them. The sample has under 200,000 clones, 65% to 90% seen once. This sequence was found in a male donor in good health and CMV-seronegative. The chain has TRBV10-1 and TRBJ2-2; TRBD2 agrees at 8 bases. Material for sequencing was PBMCs. This CDR3 reads CASSHGGANTGELFF. The CDR3 nucleotides are TGCGCCAGCAGTCACGGGGGGGCGAACACCGGGGAGCTGTTTTTT.